The 27 T cell receptor beta chains reported below all come from one sample, sequenced in a study of shared clonotypes between healthy human individuals. Libraries were prepared by immunoSEQ multiplex PCR; TCRdb keeps only in-frame clonotypes and omits some of them. The top ten hold 10% of the sample, which has approximately 340,000 clones, around two thirds seen once. The specimen was memory CD4+ T cells sorted from blood. Indicated subset: CD45RA-negative fraction. Receptors originate from a man younger than 40 in good health.

The chain joins TRBV18 to TRBJ1-5; TRBD1 is a possible D gene (6 bases). V gave up 6 bases and J gave up 2 bases, with 11 bases separating them. The CDR3 is made up of 14 amino acids. The germline gives CDR1 KGHSH, CDR2 LQKENI. CDR3 coding DNA: TGTGCCAGCTCGGCGACAGGACGCAATCAGCCCCAGCATTTT. Its translation is CASSATGRNQPQHF. The entire variable domain, with the rest obtained from reference TRBV18 and TRBJ1-5, is as follows: NAGVMQNPRHLVRRRGQEARLRCSPMKGHSHVYWYRQLPEEGLKFMVYLQKENIIDESGMPKERFSAEFPKEGPSILRIQQVVRGDSAAYFCASSATGRNQPQHFGDGTRLSIL.

V and J are TRBV5-6 and TRBJ2-1; a weak D match, TRBD1 (6 bases). This CDR3 contains 15 residues. Per germline, CDR1 SGHDT and CDR2 YYEEEE. Between the trimmed V and J ends, which lost 7 bases and 9 bases, there was a span of 23 bases. The DNA of the CDR3 is TGTGCCAGCTCCACCATCGAGACAGGCAATGTTGAGCAGTTCTTC. It yields the protein CASSTIETGNVEQFF.

The chain links TRBV5-4 to TRBJ2-1; TRBD2 agrees at 7 bases. The trim removed 2 bases at V and 1 base at J, leaving 6 bases unmatched. Germline-derived CDR1 and CDR2 are SGHNT and YYREEE (reference sequence). The CDR3 spans 16 residues. This CDR3 is CASSFGGGRSYNEQFF. Written as DNA, the CDR3 is TGTGCCAGCAGCTTTGGGGGAGGGCGGTCCTACAATGAGCAGTTCTTC. Full variable domain (remainder filled in from reference TRBV5-4 and TRBJ2-1): ETGVTQSPTHLIKTRGQQVTLRCSSQSGHNTVSWYQQALGQGPQFIFQYYREEENGRGNFPPRFSGLQFPNYSSELNVNALELDDSALYLCASSFGGGRSYNEQFFGPGTRLTVL.

This sequence joins TRBV30 and TRBJ1-1, with D uncertain. Germline V gene sequence: CDR1 GTSNPN, CDR2 SVGIG (reference sequence). The CDR3 covers 11 residues. Trimming took 5 bases from V and 2 from J, leaving 6 bases between them. The CDR3 loop is CAWGSNTEAFF. The CDR3 bases are TGTGCCTGGGGGAGTAACACTGAAGCTTTCTTT. Full variable domain (outside the CDR3, taken from reference TRBV30 and TRBJ1-1): SQTIHQWPATLVQPVGSPLSLECTVEGTSNPNLYWYRQAAGRGLQLLFYSVGIGQISSEVPQNLSASRPQDRQFILSSKKLLLSDSGFYLCAWGSNTEAFFGQGTRLTVV.

The chain uses TRBV10-3 and TRBJ1-1; no firm D call. The V end was cut by 7 bases, the J end by 1 base, with 13 bases between. The V gene's germline CDR1 is ENHRY and CDR2 SYGVKD. This CDR3 has 14 amino acids. As DNA, the CDR3 is TGTGCCATCATGGGGTCCGGGAGGAACACTGAAGCTTTCTTT. It codes for CAIMGSGRNTEAFF.

The V gene is TRBV7-2, the J gene TRBJ2-7; no definite D call. Looked up from germline, CDR1 is SGHTA and CDR2 is FQGNSA. The CDR3 consists of 12 residues. The V end lost 4 bases, the J end lost 4 bases, and 8 bases lay between the germline ends. In DNA, the CDR3 is TGTGCCAGCAGCTCGACACCTTACGAGCAGTACTTC. It translates to CASSSTPYEQYF.

The gene calls are TRBV19 and TRBJ2-5; maybe TRBD1 (6 bases). The CDR3 is 15 amino acids. The V and J ends lost 4 bases and 5 bases respectively, with 17 bases between them. CDR1 LNHDA and CDR2 SQIVND come from the germline V gene (reference sequence). This CDR3 is CASSRAAGVGETQYF. The CDR3 coding sequence is TGTGCCAGTAGTAGAGCGGCAGGGGTTGGGGAGACCCAGTACTTC.

The V and J genes are TRBV2 and TRBJ1-2, with a tentative D call TRBD1 (5 bases). Trimming left V 6 bases short and J 7 bases short, with 18 bases between. CDR1 and CDR2 from the germline V gene are SNHLY and FYNNEI. CDR3 length equals 14 residues. The chain's CDR3 is CASRERDRPFGYTF. The CDR3 DNA sequence: TGTGCCAGCAGAGAGCGGGACCGTCCGTTTGGCTACACCTTC.

This chain links TRBV5-1 with TRBJ2-7, with D perhaps TRBD2 (6 bases). This CDR3 has 16 residues. Looked up from germline, CDR1 is SGHRS and CDR2 is YFSETQ. The V gene lost 5 bases and the J gene lost 6 bases, with 24 bases spanning the gap. The CDR3 DNA reads as TGCGCCAGCAGTCTGACGTCCGGGAGCGTACGGGGCGAGCAGTACTTC. Residues: CASSLTSGSVRGEQYF.

The rearrangement joins TRBV5-4 to TRBJ2-3; D gene uncertain. CDR3 length equals 15 residues. Germline values: CDR1 SGHNT, CDR2 YYREEE (reference sequence). Trimming shortened V by 5 bases and J by 0 bases, and 13 bases separated the two germline ends. The CDR3 region has the DNA TGTGCCAGCAGGCTTCGGTCCTCAAGCACAGATACGCAGTATTTT. The encoded protein is CASRLRSSSTDTQYF.

The CDR3: CASSPMAGSYNEQFF. In nucleotides, the CDR3 is TGTGCCAGCTCACCAATGGCGGGCTCCTACAATGAGCAGTTCTTC. The chain links TRBV18 to TRBJ2-1, with D maybe TRBD2 (5 bases). The CDR3 spans 15 residues. V lost 2 bases to trimming and J lost 0 bases, with 8 bases between them. Germline lookup yields CDR1 KGHSH and CDR2 LQKENI.

This chain links TRBV20-1 with TRBJ1-2, with D unclear. V gave up 3 bases and J gave up 6 bases, with 8 bases separating them. The CDR3 is 11 residues long. The V gene's germline CDR1 is DFQATT and CDR2 SNEGSKA (reference sequence). The CDR3 spells CSARGSDGYTF. For the CDR3, the DNA is TGCAGTGCTAGGGGGTCGGATGGCTACACCTTC.

The rearrangement links TRBV7-2 to TRBJ2-7; 7 bases agree with TRBD1. J lost 10 bases, V lost 2 bases, and 14 bases had no gene match. The CDR3 has 15 amino acids. The germline CDR1 and CDR2 sequences are SGHTA and FQGNSA. The CDR3 DNA follows: TGTGCCAGCAGCTTAAGTGGAGACAGGGCTATGGAACAGTACTTC. This codes for CASSLSGDRAMEQYF.

This clone has only a few counts. The DNA of the CDR3 is TGTGCCTGGAGTTATTTGACCCATGGCGAGCAGTACTTC. Amino acid sequence: CAWSYLTHGEQYF. V usage is TRBV30 and J usage is TRBJ2-7; the D is unclear. Trimming removed 2 bases at V and 6 bases at J, with 14 bases between. CDR1 and CDR2 (germline): GTSNPN, SVGIG (reference sequence). This CDR3 has 13 amino acids.

This clone was seen a few times. Given a much more abundant clone one base away, this may be a read error. The V call is TRBV29-1, the J call TRBJ2-2; 10 nucleotides match TRBD1. Germline values: CDR1 SQVTM, CDR2 ANQGSEA. The CDR3 loop spans 14 amino acids. V shed 7 bases and J 7 bases; nucleotides not matched to a gene: 9. In nucleotides, the CDR3 is TGCAGCGCCTCGGGGACAGGGGTAGGCGGGGAGCTGTTTTTT. It codes for CSASGTGVGGELFF.

This clone has only a few counts. This chain connects TRBV10-1 to TRBJ2-7, with a possible D match to TRBD1 (6 bases). Germline CDR1 and CDR2: WNHNN and SYGVQD (reference sequence). The V and J ends lost 6 bases and 4 bases respectively, with 13 bases between them. The CDR3 extends over 13 amino acids. The CDR3 loop is CASSQGLHYEQYF. CDR3 coding DNA: TGCGCCAGCAGCCAGGGGCTACATTACGAGCAGTACTTC.

This clone was found once. The chain joins TRBV5-4 to TRBJ2-1; D tentatively fits TRBD1 or TRBD2 (5 bases each). The length of the CDR3 is 14 residues. Germline-derived CDR1 and CDR2 are SGHNT and YYREEE (reference sequence). Trimming cost V 4 bases and J 5 bases, with 13 bases left between them. DNA of the CDR3: TGTGCCAGCAGCCCGAGGGCAGGGAACAATGAGCAGTTCTTC. Residues: CASSPRAGNNEQFF.

The table lists this clone with a few counts. The CDR3 DNA is TGTGCCTGGAGCCCCCGGAGTTATTCGGGCACCGGGGAGCTGTTTTTT. Its protein is CAWSPRSYSGTGELFF. The chain combines TRBV30 with TRBJ2-2, with D hard to call. The CDR3 contains 16 residues. Germline V gene lookup returns CDR1 GTSNPN and CDR2 SVGIG (reference sequence). Trimming took 3 bases from V and 4 from J, leaving 18 bases between them. Based on the CDR3 plus reference TRBV30 and TRBJ2-2, the full variable domain is SQTIHQWPATLVQPVGSPLSLECTVEGTSNPNLYWYRQAAGRGLQLLFYSVGIGQISSEVPQNLSASRPQDRQFILSSKKLLLSDSGFYLCAWSPRSYSGTGELFFGEGSRLTVL.

This rearrangement joins TRBV6-5 to TRBJ2-5; no reliable D call. The CDR3 sequence is 13 residues long. Trimming took off 6 bases at V and 5 bases at J, with 13 bases between the two ends. Germline CDR1 is MNHEY and CDR2 is SVGAGI. CDR3 bases: TGTGCCAGCAGGATAGGACCTCTGGAGACCCAGTACTTC. Translation gives CASRIGPLETQYF.

CDR3 amino acids: CASSPPRSEGPGRMNTEAFF. The CDR3 DNA reads TGCGCCAGCAGCCCCCCGAGATCGGAGGGCCCAGGCCGAATGAACACTGAAGCTTTCTTT. V is TRBV5-1 and J is TRBJ1-1; D ambiguous. V was cut by 4 bases and J by 0 bases, with 28 bases left in between. Germline values: CDR1 SGHRS, CDR2 YFSETQ. CDR3 length: 20 amino acids.

The V call is TRBV5-6, the J call TRBJ2-3; 7 bases line up with TRBD2. CDR1 is SGHDT and CDR2 is YYEEEE in the germline V gene. Trimming at V came to 1 base and at J to 7 bases, leaving 6 bases not matched to a gene. The CDR3 loop spans 14 amino acids. The CDR3 region is CASSLPQGGNTQYF. CDR3 nucleotides: TGTGCCAGCAGCTTGCCCCAGGGAGGGAATACGCAGTATTTT.

DNA for the CDR3: TGTGCCAGCAGCGTAGGACAGTTCTCCTACAATGAGCAGTTCTTC. It translates to CASSVGQFSYNEQFF. The V call is TRBV9, the J call TRBJ2-1; D is perhaps TRBD1 (5 bases). Between the trimmed V and J ends, which lost 0 bases and 0 bases, there was a span of 7 bases. The CDR3 has 15 residues. Germline lookup yields CDR1 SGDLS and CDR2 YYNGEE.

The chain is built from TRBV7-9 and TRBJ1-1; 8 nucleotides line up with TRBD1. The V gene's germline CDR1 is SEHNR and CDR2 FQNEAQ (reference sequence). Losses at the gene ends were 1 base for V and 0 bases for J; bases not matched to a gene: 7. The CDR3 spans 17 residues. The CDR3 loop reads CASSLGDRTFMNTEAFF. CDR3 nucleotides: TGTGCCAGCAGCTTAGGGGACAGGACTTTCATGAACACTGAAGCTTTCTTT.

This chain uses TRBV10-3 with TRBJ2-5; 7 bases map to TRBD1. CDR3 length equals 14 residues. From germline, CDR1 is ENHRY and CDR2 SYGVKD. With V trimmed by 6 bases and J by 4 bases, 8 bases remained unmatched. Written as DNA, the CDR3 is TGTGCCATCAGCGGGACAGCAGAAGGAGAGACCCAGTACTTC. This gives the protein CAISGTAEGETQYF.

This chain uses TRBV10-1 with TRBJ1-5; D call uncertain. In germline, CDR1 is WNHNN, CDR2 SYGVQD (reference sequence). The V end was cut by 5 bases, the J end by 9 bases, with 23 bases between. The CDR3 length is 16 residues. The CDR3 coding sequence is TGCGCCAGCAGTCTGAAGGAGGAGCGCTCATCCTGGCCCCAGCATTTT. This encodes CASSLKEERSSWPQHF.

V gene TRBV28 combines with J gene TRBJ2-7; 9 bases are a match to TRBD1. The CDR3 covers 15 residues. V lost 7 bases, J lost 1 base, and 8 bases stayed unmatched. Germline CDR1 reads MDHEN; CDR2 reads SYDVKM. The CDR3 bases are TGTGCCAGCACCAGCCGGGGGACAGGGTCCTACGAGCAGTACTTC. As protein: CASTSRGTGSYEQYF.

DNA for the CDR3: TGTGCCAGTAGTATATACGTCCAAGAGACCCAGTACTTC. Protein product: CASSIYVQETQYF. The chain recombines TRBV19 with TRBJ2-5; D is unclear. There are 13 residues in the CDR3. V was trimmed by 2 bases and J by 1 base, leaving 5 bases between them. The germline V gene has CDR1 LNHDA and CDR2 SQIVND (reference sequence).